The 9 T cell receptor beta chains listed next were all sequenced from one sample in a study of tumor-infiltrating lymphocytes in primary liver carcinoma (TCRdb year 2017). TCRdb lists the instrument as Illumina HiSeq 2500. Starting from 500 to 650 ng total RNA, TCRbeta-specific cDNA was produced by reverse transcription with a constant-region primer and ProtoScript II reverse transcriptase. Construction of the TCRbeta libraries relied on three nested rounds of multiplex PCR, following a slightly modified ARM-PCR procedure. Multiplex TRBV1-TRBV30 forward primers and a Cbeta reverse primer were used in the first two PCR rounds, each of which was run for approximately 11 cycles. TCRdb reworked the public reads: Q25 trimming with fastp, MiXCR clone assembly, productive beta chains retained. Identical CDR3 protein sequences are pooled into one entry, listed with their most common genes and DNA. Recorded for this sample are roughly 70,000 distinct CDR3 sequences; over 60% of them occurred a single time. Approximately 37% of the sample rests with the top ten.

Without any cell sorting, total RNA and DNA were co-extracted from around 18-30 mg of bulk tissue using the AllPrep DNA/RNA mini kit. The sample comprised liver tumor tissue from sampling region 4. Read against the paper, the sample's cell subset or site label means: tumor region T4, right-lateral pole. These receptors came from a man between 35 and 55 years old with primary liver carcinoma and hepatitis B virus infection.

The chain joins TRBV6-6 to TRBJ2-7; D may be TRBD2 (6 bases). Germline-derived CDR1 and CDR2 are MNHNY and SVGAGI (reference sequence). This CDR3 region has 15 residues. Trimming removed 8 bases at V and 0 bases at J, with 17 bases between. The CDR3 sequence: CASCSSREVSYEQYF. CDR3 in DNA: TGTGCCAGCTGCTCTAGCAGGGAGGTCTCCTACGAGCAGTACTTC.

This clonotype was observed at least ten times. The CDR3, as DNA: TGCGCCAGCAGCTTGGTGGGACGGAACCAAGAGACCCAGTACTTC. The encoded protein is CASSLVGRNQETQYF. The V call is TRBV5-1, the J call TRBJ2-5; TRBD1 or TRBD2 may be the D gene (5 bases each). V lost 0 bases and J lost 0, with 9 bases in between. CDR3 length equals 15 residues. In germline, CDR1 is SGHRS, CDR2 YFSETQ.

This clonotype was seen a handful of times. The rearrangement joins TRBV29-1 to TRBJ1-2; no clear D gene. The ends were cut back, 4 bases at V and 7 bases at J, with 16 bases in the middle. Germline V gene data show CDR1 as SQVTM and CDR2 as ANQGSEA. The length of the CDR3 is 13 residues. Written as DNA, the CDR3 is TGCAGCGTTGGGCCTACTACGGGGTTTGGCTACACCTTC. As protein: CSVGPTTGFGYTF.

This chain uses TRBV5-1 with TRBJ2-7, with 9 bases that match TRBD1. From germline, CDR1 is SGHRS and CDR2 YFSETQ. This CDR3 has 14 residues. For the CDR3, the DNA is TGCGCAGCAGACGGGGACAGGGTTGCCTACGAGCAGTACTTC. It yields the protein CAADGDRVAYEQYF. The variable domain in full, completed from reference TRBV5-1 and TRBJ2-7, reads KAGVTQTPRYLIKTRGQQVTLSCSPISGHRSVSWYQQTPGQGLQFLFEYFSETQRNKGNFPGRFSGRQFSNSRSEMNVSTLELGDSALYLCAADGDRVAYEQYFGPGTRLTVT.

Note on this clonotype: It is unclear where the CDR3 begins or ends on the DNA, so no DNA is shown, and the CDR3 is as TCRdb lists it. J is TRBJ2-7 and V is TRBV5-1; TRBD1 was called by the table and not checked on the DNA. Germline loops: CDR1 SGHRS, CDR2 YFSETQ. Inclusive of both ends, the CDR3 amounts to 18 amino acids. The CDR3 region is CAGSLVGGGAGQSYEQYF.

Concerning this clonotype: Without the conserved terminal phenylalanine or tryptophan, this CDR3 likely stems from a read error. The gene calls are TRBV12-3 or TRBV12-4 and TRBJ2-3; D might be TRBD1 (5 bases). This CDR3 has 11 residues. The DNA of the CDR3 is TGTACCAGCAGTTTGCAGGGTGCGCAGTATCTT. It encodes CTSSLQGAQYL.

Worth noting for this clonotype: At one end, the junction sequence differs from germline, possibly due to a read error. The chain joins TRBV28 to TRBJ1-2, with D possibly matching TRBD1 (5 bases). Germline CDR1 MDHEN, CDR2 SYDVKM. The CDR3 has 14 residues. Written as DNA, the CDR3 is TGTGCCAGCAGGGCCACCGGGACTGGGTATGACTACACCTTC. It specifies CASRATGTGYDYTF.

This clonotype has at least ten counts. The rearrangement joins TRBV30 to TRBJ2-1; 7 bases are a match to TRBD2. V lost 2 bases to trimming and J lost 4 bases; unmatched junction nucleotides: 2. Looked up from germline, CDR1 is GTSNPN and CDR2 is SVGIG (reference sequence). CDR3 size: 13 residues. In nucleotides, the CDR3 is TGTGCCTGGAGTAGCGGGACGTACAATGAGCAGTTCTTC. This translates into CAWSSGTYNEQFF.

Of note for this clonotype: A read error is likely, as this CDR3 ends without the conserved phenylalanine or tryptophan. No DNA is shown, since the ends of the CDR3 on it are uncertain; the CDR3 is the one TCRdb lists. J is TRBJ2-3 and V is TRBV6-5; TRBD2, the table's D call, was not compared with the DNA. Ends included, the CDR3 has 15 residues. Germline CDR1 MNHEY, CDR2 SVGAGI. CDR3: CASNPGLAGTDTQFY.